This TCR beta chain stems from a study of T cells after yellow fever vaccination. Findings of the study overall: Primary-vaccination clones mostly resurfaced post-booster (96% CD4, about 87% CD8).

TCRdb re-called the 5' RACE reads through MiXCR, storing one row per CDR3 protein. The sample contains around 350,000 distinct CDR3 sequences, approximately 5.7% of which appear only once. This clonotype was seen ten or more times. The antigen is not known. Mismatch with germline at one junction end may stem from a read error. CDR1 and CDR2 (germline): SGHTA, FQGNSA. The CDR3 length is 13 residues. The clonotype was recovered from a man aged 25 to 45 who received the YFV17D yellow fever vaccine. Sample: PBMCs, taken 5 days after the yellow fever booster vaccination. The J gene is TRBJ2-3, the V gene TRBV7-2; D is undetermined. DNA of the CDR3: TGCGCCAGCAGCTTGGCCCGAACAGATACGCAGTATTTT. Its protein product is CASSLARTDTQYF.